This TCR beta chain comes out of a study of blood T cell repertoires in COVID-19. About the research overall: From T cells, B-cell-depleted T cells, or PBMCs came the material, which was cDNA or gDNA.

Followed longitudinally, the Seattle patients had been enrolled during active infection. Clones were sequenced by immunoSEQ multiplex PCR, and TCRdb holds only the in-frame ones, with some missing. Of about 74,000 clones listed, approximately 90% were seen once; the top ten hold about 2.5%. Germline CDR1 and CDR2: LNHDA and SQIVND (reference sequence). V was trimmed by 6 bases and J by 0 bases, leaving 9 bases between them. CDR3 length: 14 amino acids. The TCR sequence derives from a man between 45 and 60 years old with COVID-19, enrolled during active disease. This chain joins TRBV19 and TRBJ1-5; no reliable D call. Sample: peripheral blood. The CDR3 DNA follows: TGTGCCAGTAGCCCTGACTATAGCAATCAGCCCCAGCATTTT. It yields the protein CASSPDYSNQPQHF.